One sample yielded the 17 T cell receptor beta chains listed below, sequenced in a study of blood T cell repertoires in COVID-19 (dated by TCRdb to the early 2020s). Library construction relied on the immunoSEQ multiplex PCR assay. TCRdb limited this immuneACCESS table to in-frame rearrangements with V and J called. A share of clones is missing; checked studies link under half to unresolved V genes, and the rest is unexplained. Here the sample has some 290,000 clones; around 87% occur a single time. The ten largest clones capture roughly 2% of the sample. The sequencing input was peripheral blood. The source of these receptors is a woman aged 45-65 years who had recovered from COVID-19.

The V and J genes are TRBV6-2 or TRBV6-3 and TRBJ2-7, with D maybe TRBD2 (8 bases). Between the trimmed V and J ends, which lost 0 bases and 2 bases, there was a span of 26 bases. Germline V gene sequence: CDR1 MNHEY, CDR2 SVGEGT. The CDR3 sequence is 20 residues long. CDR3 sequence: CASSYSTRGNAGGHPYEQYF. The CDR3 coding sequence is TGTGCCAGCAGTTACTCGACCAGGGGGAACGCGGGAGGACACCCCTACGAGCAGTACTTC.

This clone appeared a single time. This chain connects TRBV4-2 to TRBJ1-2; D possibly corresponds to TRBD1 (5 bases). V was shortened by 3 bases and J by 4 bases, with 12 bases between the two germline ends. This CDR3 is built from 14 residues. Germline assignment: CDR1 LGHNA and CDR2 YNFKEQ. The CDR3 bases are TGTGCCAGCAGCCACCTTGACAGCTCCTATGGCTACACCTTC. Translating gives CASSHLDSSYGYTF.

The CDR3 loop reads CASSSLDRMNEKLFF. The CDR3 DNA reads TGTGCCAGCAGTTCCCTGGACAGAATGAATGAAAAACTGTTTTTT. V usage is TRBV27 and J usage is TRBJ1-4, with D possibly TRBD1 on 6 matching bases. The V gene's germline CDR1 is MNHEY and CDR2 SMNVEV (reference sequence). The CDR3 covers 15 residues. Deletions cut 4 bases from V and 5 bases from J, with 14 bases between.

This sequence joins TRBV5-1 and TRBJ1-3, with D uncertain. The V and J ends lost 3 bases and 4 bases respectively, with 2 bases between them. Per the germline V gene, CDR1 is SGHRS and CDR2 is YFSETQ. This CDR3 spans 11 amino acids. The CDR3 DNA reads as TGCGCCAGCAGCTCGGGAAACACCATATATTTT. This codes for CASSSGNTIYF.

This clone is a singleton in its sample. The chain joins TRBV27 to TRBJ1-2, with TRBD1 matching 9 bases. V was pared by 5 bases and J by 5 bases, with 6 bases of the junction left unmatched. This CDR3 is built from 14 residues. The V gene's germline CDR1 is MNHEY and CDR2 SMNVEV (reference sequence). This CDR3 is CASSGGQGTYGYTF. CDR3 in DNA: TGTGCCAGCAGTGGTGGACAGGGGACATATGGCTACACCTTC.

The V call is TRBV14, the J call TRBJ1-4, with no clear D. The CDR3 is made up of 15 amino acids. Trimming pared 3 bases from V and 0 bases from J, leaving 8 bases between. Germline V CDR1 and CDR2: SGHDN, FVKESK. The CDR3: CASSQTRPTNEKLFF. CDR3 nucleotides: TGTGCCAGCAGCCAGACACGGCCAACTAATGAAAAACTGTTTTTT.

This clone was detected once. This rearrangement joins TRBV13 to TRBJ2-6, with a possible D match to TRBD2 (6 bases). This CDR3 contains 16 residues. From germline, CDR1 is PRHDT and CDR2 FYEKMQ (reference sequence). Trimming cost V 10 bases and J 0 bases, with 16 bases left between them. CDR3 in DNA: TGTGCCACCGGGGGAAGGGGACCCTCTGGGGCCAACGTCCTGACTTTC. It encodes CATGGRGPSGANVLTF.

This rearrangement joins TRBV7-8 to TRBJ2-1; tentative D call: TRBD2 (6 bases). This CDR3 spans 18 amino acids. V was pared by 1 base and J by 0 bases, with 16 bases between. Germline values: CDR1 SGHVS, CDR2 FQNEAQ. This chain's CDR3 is CASSLGLGGLSSYNEQFF. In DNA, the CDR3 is TGTGCCAGCAGCTTAGGGCTCGGGGGATTGAGCTCCTACAATGAGCAGTTCTTC. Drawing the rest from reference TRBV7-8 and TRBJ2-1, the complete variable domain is GAGVSQSPRYKVAKRGQDVALRCDPISGHVSLFWYQQALGQGPEFLTYFQNEAQLDKSGLPSDRFFAERPEGSVSTLKIQRTQQEDSAVYLCASSLGLGGLSSYNEQFFGPGTRLTVL.

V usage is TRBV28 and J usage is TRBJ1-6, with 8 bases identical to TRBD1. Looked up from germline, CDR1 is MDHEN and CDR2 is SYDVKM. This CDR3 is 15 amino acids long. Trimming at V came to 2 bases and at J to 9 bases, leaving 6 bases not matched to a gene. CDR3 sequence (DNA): TGTGCCAGCAGTTTAGCAGGGGGCGCGGGTTCACCCCTCCACTTT. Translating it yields CASSLAGGAGSPLHF.

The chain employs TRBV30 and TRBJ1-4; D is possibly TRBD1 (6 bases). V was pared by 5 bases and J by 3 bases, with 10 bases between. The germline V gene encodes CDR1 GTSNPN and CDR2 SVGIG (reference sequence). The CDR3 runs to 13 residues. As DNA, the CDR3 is TGTGCCTGGCAGGGGTATTCTAATGAAAAACTGTTTTTT. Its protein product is CAWQGYSNEKLFF.

The CDR3 DNA reads as TGTGCCAGCAGTTGGCCAATTCCGGGACAGGGTTACTCTGGGGCCAACGTCCTGACTTTC. Amino acid sequence: CASSWPIPGQGYSGANVLTF. The chain couples TRBV6-2 or TRBV6-3 to TRBJ2-6; 9 positions match TRBD1. CDR3 length: 20 amino acids. V lost 4 bases to trimming and J lost 0 bases; unmatched junction nucleotides: 13. Looked up from germline, CDR1 is MNHEY and CDR2 is SVGEGT.

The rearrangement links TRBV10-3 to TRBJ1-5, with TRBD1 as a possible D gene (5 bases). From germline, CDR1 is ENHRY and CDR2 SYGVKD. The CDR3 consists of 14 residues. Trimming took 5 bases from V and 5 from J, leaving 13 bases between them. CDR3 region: CAISQGGRDQPQHF. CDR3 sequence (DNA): TGTGCCATCAGTCAGGGAGGTCGGGATCAGCCCCAGCATTTT.

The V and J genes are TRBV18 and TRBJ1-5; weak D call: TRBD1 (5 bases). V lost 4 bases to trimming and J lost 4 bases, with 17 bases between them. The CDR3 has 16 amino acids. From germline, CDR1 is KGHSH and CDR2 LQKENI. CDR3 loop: CASSLAGTGGNQPQHF. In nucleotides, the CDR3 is TGTGCCAGCTCACTGGCCGGGACGGGGGGGAATCAGCCCCAGCATTTT.

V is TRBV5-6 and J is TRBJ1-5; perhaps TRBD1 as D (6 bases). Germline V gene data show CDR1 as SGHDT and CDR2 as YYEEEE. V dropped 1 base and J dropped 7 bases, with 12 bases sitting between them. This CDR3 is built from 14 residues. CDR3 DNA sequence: TGTGCCAGCAGCTTGACAGGGAGCGTCCAGCCCCAGCATTTT. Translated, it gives CASSLTGSVQPQHF.

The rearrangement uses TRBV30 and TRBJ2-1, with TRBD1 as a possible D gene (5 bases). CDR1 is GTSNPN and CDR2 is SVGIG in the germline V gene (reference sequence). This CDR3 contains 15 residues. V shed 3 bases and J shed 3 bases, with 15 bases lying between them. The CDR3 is CAWSGHVKGYNEQFF. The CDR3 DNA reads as TGTGCCTGGAGCGGACACGTGAAGGGCTACAATGAGCAGTTCTTC.

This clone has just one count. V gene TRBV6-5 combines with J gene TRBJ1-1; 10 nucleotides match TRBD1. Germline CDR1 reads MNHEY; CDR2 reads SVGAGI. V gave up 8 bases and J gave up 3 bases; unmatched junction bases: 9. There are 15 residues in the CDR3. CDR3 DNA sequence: TGTGCCAGCCGGGCCCGGGGGACAGGGGACACTGAAGCTTTCTTT. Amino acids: CASRARGTGDTEAFF.

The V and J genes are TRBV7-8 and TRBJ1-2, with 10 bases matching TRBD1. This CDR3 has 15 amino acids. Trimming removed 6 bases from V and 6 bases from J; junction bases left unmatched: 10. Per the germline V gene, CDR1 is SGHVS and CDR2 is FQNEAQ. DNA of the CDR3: TGTGCCAGCAGAAAAAGGGGGACAGGGGCCAATGGCTACACCTTC. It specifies CASRKRGTGANGYTF. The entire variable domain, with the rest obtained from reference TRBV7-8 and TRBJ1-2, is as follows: GAGVSQSPRYKVAKRGQDVALRCDPISGHVSLFWYQQALGQGPEFLTYFQNEAQLDKSGLPSDRFFAERPEGSVSTLKIQRTQQEDSAVYLCASRKRGTGANGYTFGSGTRLTVV.